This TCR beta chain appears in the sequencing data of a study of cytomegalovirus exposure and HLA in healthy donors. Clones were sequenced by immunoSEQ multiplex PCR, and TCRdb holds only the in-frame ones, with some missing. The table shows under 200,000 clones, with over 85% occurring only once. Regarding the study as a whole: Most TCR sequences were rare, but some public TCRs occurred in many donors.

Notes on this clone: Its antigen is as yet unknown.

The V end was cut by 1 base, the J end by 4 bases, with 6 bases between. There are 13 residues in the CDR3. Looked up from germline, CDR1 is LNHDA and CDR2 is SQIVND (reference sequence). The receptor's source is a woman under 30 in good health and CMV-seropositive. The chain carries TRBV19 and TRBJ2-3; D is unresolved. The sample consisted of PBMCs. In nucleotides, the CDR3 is TGTGCCAGTAGTATAGGTCAGGCAGATACGCAGTATTTT. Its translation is CASSIGQADTQYF. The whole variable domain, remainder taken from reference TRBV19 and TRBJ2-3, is DGGITQSPKYLFRKEGQNVTLSCEQNLNHDAMYWYRQDPGQGLRLIYYSQIVNDFQKGDIAEGYSVSREKKESFPLTVTSAQKNPTAFYLCASSIGQADTQYFGPGTRLTVL.